This T cell receptor beta chain comes out of a study of vaccination effects on CD4 cells after COVID-19. Sequenced by immunoSEQ multiplex PCR; TCRdb stores in-frame clones only, minus some. The top ten hold approximately 20% of the sample, which has roughly 16,000 clones, about 80% seen once. Worth noting for this clone: The antigen is unknown.

ViraFEST used viral peptide pools to expand antigen-specific CD4+ T cells before sequencing. When 10 to 11 days of culture had elapsed, CD4+ T cells were isolated. Each participant was administered two doses of either the BNT162b2 or the mRNA-1273 vaccine. Vaccinated recipients, who were negative for nucleocapsid antibodies, had no history of SARS-CoV-2 infection. This TCR was sampled from a human donor who received a COVID-19 vaccine. The sequencing here drew on CD4+ T cells from PBMCs cultured with HCoV-NL63 spike peptides, taken after COVID-19 vaccination.

CDR3 residues: CASSYRSEQYF. The CDR3 DNA follows: TGTGCCAGCAGTTACAGGAGTGAGCAGTACTTC. V usage is TRBV6-2 or TRBV6-3 and J usage is TRBJ2-7; D is uncertain. Between the trimmed V and J ends, which lost 2 bases and 7 bases, there was a span of 6 bases. CDR3 size: 11 residues. Germline lookup yields CDR1 MNHEY and CDR2 SVGEGT.